This T cell receptor (beta chain) was observed in a study of blood T cell repertoires in COVID-19. Data came from immunoSEQ multiplex PCR; TCRdb stores just in-frame clones and leaves some out. The sample lists some 150,000 clones, approximately 78% occurring once. This receptor was taken from a man older than 75 with acute or convalescent COVID-19. Sequenced sample: peripheral blood.

CDR3 coding DNA: TGTGCCATCAGTGAGTCGAGCGGACTGGACGTTGAGCAGTTCTTC. It translates to CAISESSGLDVEQFF. This chain joins TRBV10-3 and TRBJ2-1; possibly TRBD2 for D (5 bases). Germline-derived CDR1 and CDR2 are ENHRY and SYGVKD. Trimming took 0 bases from V and 9 from J, leaving 15 bases between them. CDR3 length: 15 residues.